This TCR beta chain was obtained from a study of blood T cell repertoires in COVID-19. Study as a whole: Samples representing acute and convalescent COVID-19 were sourced from the United States, Italy and Spain. The analysed material was cDNA or gDNA that came from T cells, B-cell-depleted T cells, or PBMCs.

V lost 5 bases, J lost 5 bases, and 6 bases stayed unmatched. CDR3 size: 14 residues. Methods used by the authors: Amplification of reference gene primers provided the estimated nucleated cell counts. Profiled with immunoSEQ multiplex PCR; TCRdb holds only in-frame clones, not every one. From that table come the V and J calls and clone size; the DNA was used to work out D and trimming. The sample includes roughly 50,000 clones, around 80% seen only once; the top ten take 2.6%. Sequencing was carried out using peripheral blood. The V call is TRBV5-3, the J call TRBJ1-5; TRBD1 matches 8 bases. TRBV5-3 is designated an ORF whose function remains uncertain. The source is a man aged 45 to 65 with acute or convalescent COVID-19. The CDR3 coding sequence is TGTGCCAGAAGTAAGGACAGGGAGGATCAGCCCCAGCATTTT. The encoded protein is CARSKDREDQPQHF.